This is a list of T cell receptor beta chains from one sample in a study of blood T cells in healthy people across ages. TCRdb reprocessed the 5' RACE reads via MiXCR and lists one record per CDR3 protein. This sample has approximately 1.5 million distinct CDR3 sequences, with about 42% found just once. Sequences were obtained from blood. These TCRs come from a woman aged 18-30 years in good health. Each CDR3 is given with its conserved first and last residue. A D gene is named only where the DNA matches it firmly. The size field is filled for only some rows; it gives once, few, many or a size class.

TRBJ2-5 - TRBV2 14 - CASSSQGYQETQYF TGTGCCAGCAGTTCTCAGGGGTACCAAGAGACCCAGTACTTC
TRBJ2-3 - TRBV30 15 - CAWSEWKGKRDTQYF TGTGCCTGGAGTGAGTGGAAAGGAAAACGGGATACGCAGTATTTT
TRBJ2-1 - TRBV24-1 15 - CATSDAALKGNEQFF TGTGCCACCAGTGATGCGGCCCTAAAGGGGAATGAGCAGTTCTTC
TRBJ1-2 - TRBV3-1 14 - CASSQSRRVGGYTF TGTGCCAGCAGCCAGAGTCGGAGGGTCGGTGGCTACACCTTC
TRBJ2-3 - TRBV7-2 15 - CASSLAATVSDTQYF TGTGCCAGCAGCTTAGCTGCGACGGTTTCAGATACGCAGTATTTT
TRBJ2-7 - TRBV12-3/TRBV12-4 14 TRBD2 CASSVAGGRNEQYF TGTGCCAGCAGTGTAGCGGGAGGTAGGAATGAGCAGTACTTC
TRBJ2-1 few TRBV5-1 15 TRBD2 CASSWTSGDTHEQFF TGCGCCAGCAGCTGGACTAGCGGCGATACCCATGAGCAGTTCTTC
TRBJ2-1 few TRBV4-1 18 TRBD2 CASSLGTSGRPPYNEQFF TGCGCCAGCAGCCTCGGGACTAGCGGGAGACCCCCCTACAATGAGCAGTTCTTC
TRBJ1-4 few TRBV7-9 14 - CASSPVVEEEKLFF TGTGCCAGCAGCCCGGTGGTAGAGGAAGAAAAACTGTTTTTT
TRBJ1-2 few TRBV25-1 13 - CASSEYPRDGYTF TGTGCCAGCAGTGAATATCCCAGGGATGGCTACACCTTC
TRBJ1-1 many TRBV29-1 13 - CSVAGRMNTEAFF TGCAGCGTTGCGGGACGGATGAACACTGAAGCTTTCTTT
TRBJ1-2 - TRBV10-3 14 TRBD1 CAISPATGYYGYTF TGTGCCATCAGTCCCGCGACAGGGTACTATGGCTACACCTTC
TRBJ2-5 few TRBV12-3/TRBV12-4 14 - CASSFFVSQETQYF TGTGCCAGCAGTTTTTTCGTCAGTCAAGAGACCCAGTACTTC
TRBJ2-7 few TRBV29-1 12 TRBD1 CSVTGATYEQYF TGCAGCGTAACAGGGGCAACCTACGAGCAGTACTTC
TRBJ2-1 once TRBV9 14 - CASSVGQNYNEQFF TGTGCCAGCAGCGTAGGGCAGAATTACAATGAGCAGTTCTTC
TRBJ2-5 - TRBV2 12 - CASRASLETQYF TGTGCCAGCAGAGCCTCACTGGAGACCCAGTACTTC
TRBJ2-7 few TRBV27 13 - CASPQGSSYEQYF TGTGCCAGCCCTCAGGGGTCCTCCTACGAGCAGTACTTC
TRBJ1-2 - TRBV24-1 14 TRBD1 CATSESDRGGGYTF TGTGCCACCAGTGAGTCAGACAGGGGAGGTGGCTACACCTTC
TRBJ2-5 few TRBV7-3 14 - CASSLSGSAETQYF TGTGCCAGCAGCTTATCAGGGTCGGCAGAGACCCAGTACTTC
TRBJ2-1 - TRBV7-2 17 - CASSLRPGHNVWREQFF TGTGCCAGCAGCTTGCGACCGGGACATAACGTCTGGCGGGAGCAGTTCTTC
TRBJ2-5 - TRBV29-1 14 TRBD1 CSVAGTGLDNEQYF TGCAGCGTGGCCGGGACAGGGTTGGACAATGAGCAGTACTTC
TRBJ2-1 - TRBV5-5 19 - CASSSRQVGDGHRHNEQFF TGTGCCAGCAGCTCTCGGCAGGTAGGGGACGGACACCGACACAATGAGCAGTTCTTC
TRBJ1-1 few TRBV11-2 15 - CASSANTGRYTEAFF TGTGCCAGCAGCGCCAACACAGGAAGATACACTGAAGCTTTCTTT
TRBJ2-3 - TRBV20-1 13 - CSVGTPEADTQYF TGCAGTGTTGGGACCCCCGAGGCAGATACGCAGTATTTT
TRBJ2-1 many TRBV14 12 - CASSLYDNEQFF TGTGCCAGCAGCCTCTATGACAATGAGCAGTTCTTC
TRBJ1-4 few TRBV27 16 TRBD1 CASSYGFGTGEEKLFF TGTGCCAGCAGTTATGGGTTCGGGACAGGGGAAGAAAAACTGTTTTTT
TRBJ1-1 - TRBV14 14 - CASSMPPMNTEAFF TGTGCCAGCAGCATGCCGCCCATGAACACTGAAGCTTTCTTT
TRBJ2-1 - TRBV9 12 - CASSVNQNEQFF TGTGCCAGCAGCGTTAACCAGAATGAGCAGTTCTTC
TRBJ1-5 - TRBV10-2 13 - CASTPSGNQPQHF TGCGCCAGCACCCCGTCAGGCAATCAGCCCCAGCATTTT
TRBJ2-7 - TRBV5-1 12 - CASKITDTEQYF TGCGCCAGCAAAATAACGGACACCGAGCAGTACTTC
TRBJ2-3 - TRBV20-1 15 - CSARDMVQITDTQYF TGCAGTGCTAGGGACATGGTGCAGATCACAGATACGCAGTATTTT
TRBJ2-1 few TRBV7-2 14 - CASSVNRVGNEQFF TGTGCCAGCAGCGTTAACAGGGTTGGTAATGAGCAGTTCTTC
TRBJ2-1 - TRBV27 10 - CASGYQEQFF TGTGCCAGCGGGTATCAGGAGCAGTTCTTC
TRBJ1-4 few TRBV4-1 17 TRBD1 CASSQPYRGPTNEKLFF TGCGCCAGCAGCCAACCCTACAGGGGGCCAACTAATGAAAAACTGTTTTTT
TRBJ2-6 - TRBV4-1 17 TRBD2 CASSFVGGGSGANVLTF TGCGCCAGCAGTTTCGTAGGCGGGGGTTCTGGGGCCAACGTCCTGACTTTC
TRBJ1-2 - TRBV19 12 - CASTLGSNGYTF TGTGCCAGTACACTGGGATCAAATGGCTACACCTTC
TRBJ2-2 few TRBV7-6 13 - CASRVGGTGELFF TGTGCCAGCCGTGTAGGGGGCACCGGGGAGCTGTTTTTT
TRBJ2-7 - TRBV25-1 19 - CASSEASQVTPLSSYEQYF TGTGCCAGCAGTGAGGCCTCCCAGGTGACACCGCTTTCCTCCTACGAGCAGTACTTC
TRBJ2-7 - TRBV25-1 14 - CASSENLRPHDQYF TGTGCCAGCAGTGAGAACCTTCGACCCCACGACCAGTACTTC
TRBJ2-2 few TRBV25-1 16 TRBD1 CASSVGTGDLTGELFF TGTGCCAGCAGTGTTGGGACAGGGGACCTCACCGGGGAGCTGTTTTTT
TRBJ2-3 few TRBV4-3 18 TRBD1 CASSQDLGQVPRTDTQYF TGCGCCAGCAGCCAAGATCTCGGACAGGTTCCCAGAACAGATACGCAGTATTTT
TRBJ1-1 - TRBV29-1 14 TRBD1 CSDSGDRDIAEAFF TGCAGCGATTCAGGGGACAGGGATATCGCTGAAGCTTTCTTT
TRBJ2-7 - TRBV6-2/TRBV6-3 12 - CASSNLRRAQYF TGTGCCAGCAGTAACCTCCGAAGAGCCCAGTACTTC